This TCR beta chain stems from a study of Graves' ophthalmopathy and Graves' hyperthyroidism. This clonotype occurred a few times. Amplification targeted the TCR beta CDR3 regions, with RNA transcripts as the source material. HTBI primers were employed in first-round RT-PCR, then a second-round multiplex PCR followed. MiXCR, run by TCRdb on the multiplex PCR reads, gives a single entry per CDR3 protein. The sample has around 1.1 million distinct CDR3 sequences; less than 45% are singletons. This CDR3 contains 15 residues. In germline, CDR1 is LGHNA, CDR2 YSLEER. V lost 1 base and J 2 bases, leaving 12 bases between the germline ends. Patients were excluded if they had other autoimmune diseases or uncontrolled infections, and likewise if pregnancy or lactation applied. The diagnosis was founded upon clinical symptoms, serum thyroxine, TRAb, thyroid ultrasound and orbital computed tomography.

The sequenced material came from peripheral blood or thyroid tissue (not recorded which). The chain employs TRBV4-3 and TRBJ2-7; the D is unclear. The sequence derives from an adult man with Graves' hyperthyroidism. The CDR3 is CASSQAALGTYEQYF. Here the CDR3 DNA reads TGCGCCAGCAGCCAAGCCGCGTTGGGAACCTACGAGCAGTACTTC.